The 10 T cell receptor beta chains listed next were all sequenced from one sample in a study of T cell responses to AZD1222 COVID-19 vaccine. Some clones are missing from TCRdb's copy, which holds only in-frame ones; the method was immunoSEQ multiplex PCR. There are 150,000 to 200,000 clones in the sample; nearly 95% occur only once, and about 2.5% lies in the top ten. The material was peripheral blood, obtained on day 0 of AZD1222 vaccination. Receptors originate from an adult in good health.

The rearrangement links TRBV28 to TRBJ1-1; possibly TRBD1 for D (5 bases). V dropped 3 bases and J dropped 4 bases, with 12 bases sitting between them. This CDR3 spans 14 amino acids. CDR1 is MDHEN and CDR2 is SYDVKM in the germline V gene. The CDR3 region is CASSLGGSGTEAFF. CDR3 in DNA: TGTGCCAGCAGTTTGGGGGGGTCCGGCACTGAAGCTTTCTTT.

Of note for this clone: The junction departs from germline at one end; a sequencing error may be responsible. Other DNA sequences of this sample code for an identical CDR3. The chain links TRBV6-5 to TRBJ1-2; 9 bases agree with TRBD1. The germline V gene encodes CDR1 MNHEY and CDR2 SVGAGI. The CDR3 covers 16 residues. The CDR3 bases are TGTGCTAGCAGTTCCCCCGCCTACCACAGGGGGCATGGCTACACCTTC. Amino acids: CASSSPAYHRGHGYTF.

Only one count was recorded for this clone. Here the CDR3 reads CASSLGRGANTEAFF. The CDR3 region has the DNA TGTGCCAGCAGCTTGGGTAGGGGGGCGAACACTGAAGCTTTCTTT. The chain employs TRBV5-6 and TRBJ1-1; maybe TRBD1 (6 bases). There are 15 residues in the CDR3. The germline gives CDR1 SGHDT, CDR2 YYEEEE. V shed 0 bases and J shed 1 base, with 10 bases lying between them.

The genes are TRBV7-9 and TRBJ1-1; D is undetermined. Germline loops: CDR1 SEHNR, CDR2 FQNEAQ (reference sequence). The length of the CDR3 is 12 residues. V lost 8 bases, J lost 0 bases, and 7 bases lay in between. CDR3 in DNA: TGTGCCAGCGCGGATCTGAACACTGAAGCTTTCTTT. Amino acids: CASADLNTEAFF.

V usage is TRBV29-1 and J usage is TRBJ1-2, with D maybe TRBD1 (5 bases). Germline CDR1 SQVTM, CDR2 ANQGSEA. V was shortened by 3 bases and J by 4 bases, with 9 bases between the two germline ends. The CDR3 has 12 amino acids. The CDR3, as DNA: TGCAGCGTTGAGCAGGGAGGCTATGGCTACACCTTC. Translated: CSVEQGGYGYTF.

The gene calls are TRBV5-6 and TRBJ1-1; D gene ambiguous. Germline CDR1 and CDR2: SGHDT and YYEEEE. The CDR3 sequence is 15 residues long. V gave up 2 bases and J gave up 1 base, with 12 bases separating them. CDR3 in amino acids: CASSFIWGRNTEAFF. The DNA of the CDR3 is TGTGCCAGCAGCTTCATCTGGGGTAGGAACACTGAAGCTTTCTTT.

The rearrangement joins TRBV2 to TRBJ2-1; TRBD2 matches at 8 bases. The V gene end was trimmed by 6 bases and the J gene end by 6 bases; junction bases not matched to a gene: 13. Germline CDR1 is SNHLY and CDR2 is FYNNEI. The CDR3 extends over 16 amino acids. CDR3 region: CASRIDQLAGRNEQFF. Here the CDR3 DNA reads TGTGCCAGCAGGATTGACCAGTTAGCGGGACGCAATGAGCAGTTCTTC.

The chain combines TRBV19 with TRBJ2-2; D is unresolved. Trimming stripped 2 bases from V and 1 base from J, with 8 bases between. The CDR3 consists of 15 residues. Germline-derived CDR1 and CDR2 are LNHDA and SQIVND (reference sequence). The CDR3 spells CASSITGENTGELFF. Here the CDR3 DNA reads TGTGCCAGTAGTATAACGGGCGAGAACACCGGGGAGCTGTTTTTT.

On this clone itself: Mismatch with germline at one junction end may stem from a read error. The CDR3 reads CAISGVAGGPTGELFF. DNA of the CDR3: TGTGCCATAAGTGGAGTAGCGGGAGGGCCCACCGGGGAGCTGTTTTTT. The chain recombines TRBV10-3 with TRBJ2-2; 11 nucleotides align to TRBD2. The CDR3 covers 16 residues. From germline, CDR1 is ENHRY and CDR2 SYGVKD.

This clone was picked up one time. This chain uses TRBV6-5 with TRBJ1-3, with D unclear. CDR1 is MNHEY and CDR2 is SVGAGI in the germline V gene. The CDR3 is 12 residues long. V dropped 0 bases and J dropped 3 bases, with 0 bases sitting between them. CDR3 nucleotide sequence: TGTGCCAGCAGTTACTCTGGAAACACCATATATTTT. It codes for CASSYSGNTIYF.